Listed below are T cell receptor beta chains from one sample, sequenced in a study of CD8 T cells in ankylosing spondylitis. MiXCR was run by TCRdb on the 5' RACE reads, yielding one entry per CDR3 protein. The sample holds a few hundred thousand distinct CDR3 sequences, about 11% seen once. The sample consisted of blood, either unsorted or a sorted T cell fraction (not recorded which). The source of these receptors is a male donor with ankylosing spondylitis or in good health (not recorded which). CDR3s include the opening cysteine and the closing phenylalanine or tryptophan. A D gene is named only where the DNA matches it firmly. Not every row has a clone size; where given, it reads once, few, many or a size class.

CSARDQGRQWDGYTF,TGCAGTGCTAGAGATCAGGGCAGACAATGGGATGGCTACACCTTC,TRBV20-1,many,-,TRBJ1-2
CASSSGTGGNEQFF,TGCGCCAGCAGCTCCGGGACAGGTGGGAATGAGCAGTTCTTC,TRBV5-1,-,TRBD1,TRBJ2-1
CSAWTSGGARQETQYF,TGCAGCGCCTGGACTAGCGGGGGGGCCCGGCAAGAGACCCAGTACTTC,TRBV29-1,many,TRBD2,TRBJ2-5
CASSRTGEEGYTF,TGTGCCAGCAGCCGAACAGGGGAGGAGGGCTACACCTTC,TRBV14,-,TRBD1,TRBJ1-2
CASSLEGLEAFF,TGCGCCAGCAGCTTGGAGGGCCTTGAAGCTTTCTTT,TRBV5-1,many,-,TRBJ1-1
CASSLPGDTQYF,TGTGCCAGCAGCCTACCTGGGGATACGCAGTATTTT,TRBV7-2,many,-,TRBJ2-3
CASSDGGGKGETQYF,TGTGCCAGCAGCGACGGAGGAGGGAAAGGAGAGACCCAGTACTTC,TRBV6-2/TRBV6-3,-,-,TRBJ2-5
CASSPAGQPGNAIYF,TGTGCCAGCAGCCCCGCGGGACAGCCTGGAAACGCCATATATTTT,TRBV5-8,-,TRBD1,TRBJ1-3
CASSLDQGPAQPQHF,TGTGCCAGCAGCTTAGATCAAGGGCCCGCTCAGCCCCAGCATTTT,TRBV7-2,many,-,TRBJ1-5
CASSPRQTGGGANVLTF,TGTGCCAGCAGTCCCAGACAGACAGGGGGTGGGGCCAACGTCCTGACTTTC,TRBV12-3/TRBV12-4,few,TRBD1,TRBJ2-6
CASSLLDGNTGELFF,TGCGCCAGCAGCTTGCTGGATGGGAACACCGGGGAGCTGTTTTTT,TRBV5-1,many,-,TRBJ2-2
CASSRTGEGLFF,TGTGCCAGCAGTAGGACAGGAGAAGGACTGTTTTTT,TRBV12-3/TRBV12-4,many,TRBD1,TRBJ1-4
CASSGSPPYTDTQYF,TGTGCCAGCAGTGGATCCCCTCCTTACACAGATACGCAGTATTTT,TRBV2,few,-,TRBJ2-3
CASSLPPNQGGQFF,TGTGCCAGCAGCTTACCCCCAAATCAGGGCGGGCAGTTCTTC,TRBV11-2,few,-,TRBJ2-1
CASSFGVRNTGELFF,TGTGCCAGCAGCTTTGGGGTCCGCAACACCGGGGAGCTGTTTTTT,TRBV5-6,many,-,TRBJ2-2
CASSPTSDIHEQYF,TGTGCCAGCAGTCCTACTAGCGACATCCACGAGCAGTACTTC,TRBV7-3,few,TRBD2,TRBJ2-7
CASSSLRDMNTEAFF,TGTGCCAGCAGCTCCCTCAGGGACATGAACACTGAAGCTTTCTTT,TRBV7-9,few,-,TRBJ1-1
CANSLGVQGPYEQYF,TGCGCCAACAGCTTGGGGGTTCAGGGCCCCTACGAGCAGTACTTC,TRBV5-1,once,-,TRBJ2-7
CASSERGQGDSPLHF,TGTGCCAGCAGTGAACGGGGACAGGGGGATTCACCCCTCCACTTT,TRBV25-1,many,TRBD1,TRBJ1-6
CASSAGGKLFF,TGCGCCAGCAGCGCAGGAGGGAAACTGTTTTTT,TRBV5-1,many,-,TRBJ1-4
CASSSTTGLAGGSYEQYF,TGTGCCAGCAGCAGCACTACGGGTCTAGCGGGGGGCTCCTACGAGCAGTACTTC,TRBV11-1,many,TRBD2,TRBJ2-7
CASSVGQGGTEAFF,TGTGCCAGCAGCGTAGGACAGGGAGGAACTGAAGCTTTCTTT,TRBV9,many,TRBD1,TRBJ1-1
CASSQEDRPGTAFF,TGTGCCAGCAGCCAAGAGGACAGGCCCGGGACAGCTTTCTTT,TRBV3-1,-,TRBD1,TRBJ1-1
CSAERTVSGNTIYF,TGCAGTGCAGAACGGACAGTCTCTGGAAACACCATATATTTT,TRBV20-1,many,-,TRBJ1-3